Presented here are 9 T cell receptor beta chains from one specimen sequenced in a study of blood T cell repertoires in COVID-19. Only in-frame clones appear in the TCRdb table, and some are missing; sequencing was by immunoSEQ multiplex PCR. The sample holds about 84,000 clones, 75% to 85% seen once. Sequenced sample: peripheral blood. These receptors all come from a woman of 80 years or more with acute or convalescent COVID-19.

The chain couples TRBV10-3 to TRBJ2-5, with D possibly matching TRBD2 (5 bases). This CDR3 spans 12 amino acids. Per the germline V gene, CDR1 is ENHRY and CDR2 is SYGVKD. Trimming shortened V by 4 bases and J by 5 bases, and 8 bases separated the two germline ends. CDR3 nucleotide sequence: TGTGCCATCAGTGTCCGAGGGGAGACCCAGTACTTC. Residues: CAISVRGETQYF.

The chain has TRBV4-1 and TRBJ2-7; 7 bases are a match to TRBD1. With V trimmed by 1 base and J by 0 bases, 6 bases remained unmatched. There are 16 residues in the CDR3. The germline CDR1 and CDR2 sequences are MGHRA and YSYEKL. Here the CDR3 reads CASSQGLGQSSYEQYF. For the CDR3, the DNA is TGCGCCAGCAGCCAAGGGTTGGGACAGAGCTCCTACGAGCAGTACTTC.

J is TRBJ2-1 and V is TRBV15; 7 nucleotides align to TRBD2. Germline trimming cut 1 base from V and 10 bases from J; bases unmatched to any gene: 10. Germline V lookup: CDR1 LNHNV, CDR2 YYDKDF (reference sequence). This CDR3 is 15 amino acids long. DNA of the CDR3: TGTGCCACCAGCAGAGTTCGGGAGGTAAGGGAGGAGCAGTTCTTC. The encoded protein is CATSRVREVREEQFF.

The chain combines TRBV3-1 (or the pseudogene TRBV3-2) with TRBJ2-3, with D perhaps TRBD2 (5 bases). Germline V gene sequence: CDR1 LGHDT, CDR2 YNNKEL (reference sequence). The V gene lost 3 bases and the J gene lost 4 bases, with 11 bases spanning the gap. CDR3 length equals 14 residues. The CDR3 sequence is CASSQVLASDTQYF. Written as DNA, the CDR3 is TGTGCCAGCAGCCAGGTTCTAGCTTCAGATACGCAGTATTTT.

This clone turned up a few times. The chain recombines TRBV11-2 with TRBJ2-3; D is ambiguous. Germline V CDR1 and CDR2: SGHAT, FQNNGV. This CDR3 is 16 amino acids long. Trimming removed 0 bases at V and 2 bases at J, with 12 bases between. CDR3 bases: TGTGCCAGCAGCTTAGATCGCGGTAGCAACACAGATACGCAGTATTTT. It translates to CASSLDRGSNTDTQYF.

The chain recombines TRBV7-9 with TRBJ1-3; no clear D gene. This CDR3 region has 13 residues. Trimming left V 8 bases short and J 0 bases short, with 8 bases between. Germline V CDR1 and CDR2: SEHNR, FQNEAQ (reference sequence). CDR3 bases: TGTGCCAGCGACCGGAGCTCTGGAAACACCATATATTTT. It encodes CASDRSSGNTIYF.

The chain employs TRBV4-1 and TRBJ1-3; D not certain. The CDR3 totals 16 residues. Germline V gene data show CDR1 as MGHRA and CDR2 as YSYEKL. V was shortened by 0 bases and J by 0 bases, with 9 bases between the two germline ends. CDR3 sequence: CASSQEWVASGNTIYF. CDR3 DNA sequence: TGCGCCAGCAGCCAAGAATGGGTAGCCTCTGGAAACACCATATATTTT.

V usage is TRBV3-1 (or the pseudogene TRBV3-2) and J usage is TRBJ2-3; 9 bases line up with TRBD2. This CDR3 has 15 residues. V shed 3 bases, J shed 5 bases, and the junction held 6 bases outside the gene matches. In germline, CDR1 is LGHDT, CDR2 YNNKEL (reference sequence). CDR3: CASSQGLAGKDTQYF. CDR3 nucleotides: TGTGCCAGCAGCCAGGGGCTAGCGGGAAAAGATACGCAGTATTTT.

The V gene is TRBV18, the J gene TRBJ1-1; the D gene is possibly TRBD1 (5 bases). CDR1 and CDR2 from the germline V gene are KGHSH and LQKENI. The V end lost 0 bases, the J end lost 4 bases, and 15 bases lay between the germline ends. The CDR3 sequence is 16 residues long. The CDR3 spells CASSPPQGGVGTEAFF. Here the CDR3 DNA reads TGTGCCAGCTCACCACCGCAGGGAGGGGTGGGCACTGAAGCTTTCTTT.